The 14 T cell receptor beta chains given below trace back to one sample, sequenced in a study of OX40 agonist ivuxolimab in advanced cancers. Libraries were prepared by immunoSEQ multiplex PCR; TCRdb keeps only in-frame clonotypes and omits some of them. The table includes some 31,000 clones, over 60% detected once. The material sequenced was CD4+ or CD8+ T cells sorted from blood, taken in a trial of the OX40 agonist ivuxolimab. Receptors were obtained from an adult with an advanced solid tumor such as melanoma, head and neck, liver or kidney cancer.

CDR3: CASSSGAGTGELFF. DNA of the CDR3: TGTGCCAGCAGCTCGGGGGCGGGCACCGGGGAGCTGTTTTTT. The chain employs TRBV7-7 and TRBJ2-2, with D perhaps matching TRBD1 or TRBD2 (6 bases each). This CDR3 contains 14 residues. The V gene's germline CDR1 is SSHAT and CDR2 FNYEAQ (reference sequence). Trimming removed 4 bases from V and 4 bases from J, with 10 bases in between.

This clone has only a few counts. The chain joins TRBV4-1 to TRBJ1-2, with 8 bases aligning to TRBD1. The CDR3 is 18 residues long. V lost 0 bases, J lost 0 bases, and 9 bases stayed unmatched. Germline-derived CDR1 and CDR2 are MGHRA and YSYEKL. CDR3 region: CASSQESVRGPSNYGYTF. CDR3 bases: TGCGCCAGCAGCCAAGAAAGCGTCAGGGGGCCTTCTAACTATGGCTACACCTTC.

The V and J genes are TRBV6-6 and TRBJ1-2; a possible D gene is TRBD1 (6 bases). V lost 6 bases to trimming and J lost 7 bases, with 15 bases between them. The CDR3 is made up of 13 amino acids. Germline V gene sequence: CDR1 MNHNY, CDR2 SVGAGI (reference sequence). Here the CDR3 reads CASSPTGAGGYTF. CDR3 DNA: TGTGCCAGCAGCCCGACAGGAGCCGGTGGCTACACCTTC.

The V and J genes are TRBV6-1 and TRBJ1-5; D gene uncertain. The V end was cut by 3 bases, the J end by 2 bases, with 11 bases between. The CDR3 totals 15 residues. The germline V gene encodes CDR1 MNHNS and CDR2 SASEGT. This CDR3 reads CASSDVLEGNQPQHF. CDR3 coding DNA: TGTGCCAGCAGTGATGTTCTCGAGGGCAATCAGCCCCAGCATTTT.

This chain connects TRBV13 to TRBJ2-7; maybe TRBD1 (6 bases). The length of the CDR3 is 17 residues. V was trimmed by 1 base and J by 4 bases, leaving 20 bases between them. Looked up from germline, CDR1 is PRHDT and CDR2 is FYEKMQ (reference sequence). The CDR3 loop reads CASSLAPTTGGSYEQYF. The CDR3 nucleotides are TGTGCCAGCAGCTTAGCCCCGACGACAGGCGGATCTTACGAGCAGTACTTC.

This sequence joins TRBV11-2 and TRBJ2-3; D may be TRBD1 or TRBD2 (5 bases each). Trimming took 4 bases from V and 2 from J, leaving 10 bases between them. This CDR3 region has 14 residues. Germline V gene data show CDR1 as SGHAT and CDR2 as FQNNGV. CDR3 sequence (DNA): TGTGCCAGCAGCTCGGGGCGGGCCACAGATACGCAGTATTTT. Its protein is CASSSGRATDTQYF. The whole variable domain, filled in from reference TRBV11-2 and TRBJ2-3, reads EAGVAQSPRYKIIEKRQSVAFWCNPISGHATLYWYQQILGQGPKLLIQFQNNGVVDDSQLPKDRFSAERLKGVDSTLKIQPAKLEDSAVYLCASSSGRATDTQYFGPGTRLTVL.

The DNA of the CDR3 is TGTGCCAGCAGCCCCTATGGCCTGCTAGGGCAAGAGACCCAGTACTTC. This gives the protein CASSPYGLLGQETQYF. The chain links TRBV7-6 to TRBJ2-5, with D uncertain. The ends were cut back, 5 bases at V and 2 bases at J, with 18 bases in the middle. The CDR3 has 16 residues. Germline V gene data show CDR1 as SGHVS and CDR2 as FNYEAQ.

Comment on this clone: In the same sample, other DNA sequences code for this CDR3. The gene calls are TRBV5-6 and TRBJ1-1; D possibly corresponds to TRBD1 (6 bases). The CDR3 consists of 15 residues. The V gene's germline CDR1 is SGHDT and CDR2 YYEEEE. The V end was cut by 4 bases, the J end by 1 base, with 14 bases between. The CDR3 DNA sequence: TGTGCCAGCAGCCTGGCGGACAGAGAGAACACTGAAGCTTTCTTT. Its translation: CASSLADRENTEAFF.

A remark on this clone: One end of the junction varies from germline; a read error may be responsible. The rearrangement joins TRBV10-3 to TRBJ1-1; weak D call: TRBD1 (5 bases). The length of the CDR3 is 12 residues. From germline, CDR1 is ENHRY and CDR2 SYGVKD. CDR3 in amino acids: CAISEVTGPFHF. The CDR3 DNA reads as TGTGCCATCAGTGAAGTCACAGGCCCCTTCCATTTT.

This rearrangement joins TRBV14 to TRBJ2-5; 11 nucleotides line up with TRBD2. This CDR3 contains 15 residues. Germline V lookup: CDR1 SGHDN, CDR2 FVKESK. The junction had 7 bases not matched to a gene; V was cut back by 2 bases and J by 8 bases. The CDR3, as DNA: TGTGCCAGCAGCCAACTAGCGGGGGGCAAGATTACCCAGTACTTC. Residues: CASSQLAGGKITQYF.

The chain is built from TRBV2 and TRBJ1-3; D is uncertain. Trimming removed 4 bases from V and 2 bases from J, with 9 bases in between. This CDR3 contains 14 residues. CDR1 is SNHLY and CDR2 is FYNNEI in the germline V gene. CDR3 loop: CASSARVTGNTIYF. The CDR3, as DNA: TGTGCCAGCAGTGCGAGAGTTACTGGAAACACCATATATTTT.

The DNA for the CDR3 is TGTGCCATCACAACAGGGCTTACTAATGAAAAACTGTTTTTT. Translated, it gives CAITTGLTNEKLFF. This chain connects TRBV10-3 to TRBJ1-4, with a weak D call TRBD1 (6 bases). V was pared by 7 bases and J by 2 bases, with 11 bases between. Germline lookup yields CDR1 ENHRY and CDR2 SYGVKD. This CDR3 contains 14 residues.

The count of this clone is one. The chain recombines TRBV30 with TRBJ1-2; D may be TRBD1 (5 bases). V was pared by 0 bases and J by 6 bases, with 23 bases between. The CDR3 contains 17 residues. CDR1 and CDR2 (germline): GTSNPN, SVGIG (reference sequence). The CDR3 here is CAWSVSAGPYPLDGYTF. The DNA for the CDR3 is TGTGCCTGGAGTGTGTCGGCAGGGCCTTACCCTCTTGATGGCTACACCTTC. Drawing the rest from reference TRBV30 and TRBJ1-2, the complete variable domain is SQTIHQWPATLVQPVGSPLSLECTVEGTSNPNLYWYRQAAGRGLQLLFYSVGIGQISSEVPQNLSASRPQDRQFILSSKKLLLSDSGFYLCAWSVSAGPYPLDGYTFGSGTRLTVV.

The V and J genes are TRBV12-2 and TRBJ2-1; the DNA was not used to check the table's D call, TRBD2. TRBV12-2 is reported as a pseudogene. The CDR3 has 17 amino acids. The CDR3 is CASRLAGLGLYLDEQFF. CDR3 coding DNA: TGTGCAAGTCGCTTAGCGGGACTAGGATTATACCTAGATGAGCAGTTCTTC.